These T cell receptor beta chains were read from a single sample in a study of T cells in Graves' hyperthyroidism and ophthalmopathy. TCRdb re-analysed the multiplex PCR reads in MiXCR, keeping a single row per CDR3 protein. The sample shows a few hundred thousand distinct CDR3 sequences, about a sixth of them seen only once. Sequencing input: blood. Receptors originate from a woman between 18 and 29 years old with Graves' hyperthyroidism. Both conserved end residues are part of each CDR3. The D gene is left open where the match is weak. Size tells how often a clone was seen (once, few, many) or the class of an expanded clone, and some rows leave it out.

>TRBD2|TRBV7-9|TRBJ2-6|-
CASSFAGVIGANVLTF
TGTGCCAGCAGCTTTGCGGGAGTGATCGGGGCCAACGTCCTGACTTTC
>-|TRBV4-3|TRBJ1-1|few
CASSQEFGGEAFF
TGCGCCAGCAGCCAAGAATTTGGCGGTGAAGCTTTCTTT
>TRBD2|TRBV3-1|TRBJ2-1|many
CASSHLLSGSSPSSYNEQFF
TGTGCCAGCAGCCACCTCTTAAGCGGGAGTAGCCCCAGCTCCTACAATGAGCAGTTCTTC
>-|TRBV7-3|TRBJ1-1|many
CASSSTGLTEAFF
TGTGCCAGCAGCAGTACAGGGTTGACTGAAGCTTTCTTT
>-|TRBV5-1|TRBJ2-3|many
CASSRWAAPDTQYF
TGCGCCAGCAGCCGCTGGGCCGCCCCAGATACGCAGTATTTT
>TRBD1|TRBV2|TRBJ1-2|many
CASTADRAGYGYTF
TGTGCCAGCACCGCGGACAGGGCCGGCTATGGCTACACCTTC
>-|TRBV27|TRBJ1-2|-
CASSFLSYGYTF
TGTGCCAGCAGTTTTTTGAGCTATGGCTACACCTTC
>-|TRBV15|TRBJ1-3|few
CATEYQLPFSSSGNTIYF
TGTGCCACCGAATATCAGCTCCCTTTTTCTTCTTCTGGAAACACCATATATTTT
>-|TRBV9|TRBJ2-6|few
CASSVATQAGANVLTF
TGTGCCAGCAGCGTAGCGACCCAGGCTGGGGCCAACGTCCTGACTTTC
>-|TRBV5-5|TRBJ1-6|-
CASSFSSYNSPLHF
TGTGCCAGCAGCTTTAGCTCCTATAATTCACCCCTCCACTTT
>TRBD1|TRBV7-2|TRBJ2-3|-
CASSLDRGWTDTQYF
TGTGCCAGCAGCTTGGACAGGGGATGGACAGATACGCAGTATTTT
>-|TRBV2|TRBJ2-5|-
CASRGAPRETQYF
TGTGCCAGCAGAGGAGCACCGCGGGAGACCCAGTACTTC
>-|TRBV6-2/TRBV6-3|TRBJ1-5|few
CASSSELNNPLVSQPQHF
TGTGCCAGCAGTTCCGAATTGAATAACCCGCTGGTAAGTCAGCCCCAGCATTTT
>-|TRBV5-1|TRBJ2-2|few
CASSWGLQGAGELFF
TGCGCCAGCAGCTGGGGACTACAGGGGGCCGGGGAGCTGTTTTTT
>TRBD1|TRBV20-1|TRBJ1-5|many
CSAGGQGPSNQPQHF
TGCAGTGCTGGGGGACAGGGCCCGAGCAATCAGCCCCAGCATTTT
>TRBD2|TRBV11-2|TRBJ2-7|-
CASSQDLAGGREQYF
TGTGCCAGCAGCCAAGATTTGGCGGGGGGTCGGGAGCAGTACTTC
>TRBD1|TRBV6-2/TRBV6-3|TRBJ1-2|many
CASSDTGVGYTF
TGTGCCAGCAGTGATACAGGGGTCGGCTACACCTTC
>-|TRBV6-1|TRBJ2-7|-
CASSELETAHEQYF
TGTGCCAGCAGTGAACTGGAAACGGCCCACGAGCAGTACTTC
>TRBD1|TRBV29-1|TRBJ1-1|many
CSVTDRVSGLGTEAFF
TGCAGCGTTACGGACAGGGTTAGCGGGTTGGGCACTGAAGCTTTCTTT
>-|TRBV11-1|TRBJ1-1|many
CASSFASLNTEAFF
TGTGCCAGCAGCTTTGCCAGCTTGAACACTGAAGCTTTCTTT
>TRBD1|TRBV10-3|TRBJ2-1|-
CAIGTGGFNEQFF
TGTGCCATTGGGACAGGGGGTTTCAATGAGCAGTTCTTC
>-|TRBV3-1|TRBJ1-5|many
CASSQDGGGNQPQHF
TGTGCCAGCAGCCAAGATGGGGGAGGCAATCAGCCCCAGCATTTT
>TRBD1|TRBV6-2/TRBV6-3|TRBJ1-2|few
CASSSRDRNYYGYTF
TGTGCCAGCAGTTCCAGGGACAGAAATTACTATGGCTACACCTTC
>-|TRBV20-1|TRBJ2-1|few
CSARTLGSGYNEQFF
TGCAGTGCTAGGACCTTGGGGTCCGGCTACAATGAGCAGTTCTTC
>-|TRBV7-2|TRBJ1-5|many
CASSSTGQPRRNQPQHF
TGTGCCAGCAGCTCGACCGGACAACCGAGGAGGAATCAGCCCCAGCATTTT
>TRBD1|TRBV28|TRBJ2-3|many
CASSQIRTGAKTDTQYF
TGTGCCAGCAGCCAGATTAGGACAGGTGCTAAGACAGATACGCAGTATTTT
>TRBD2|TRBV6-1|TRBJ2-1|-
CASSEMWGGRRNEQFF
TGTGCCAGCAGTGAAATGTGGGGGGGTCGGCGTAATGAGCAGTTCTTC
>-|TRBV27|TRBJ1-5|-
CASSSAGARPPQHF
TGTGCCAGCAGTTCAGCAGGGGCTCGACCGCCCCAGCATTTT
>-|TRBV6-1|TRBJ2-7|many
CASSYGRDTYEQYF
TGTGCCAGCAGTTATGGCAGGGACACCTACGAGCAGTACTTC
>-|TRBV11-3|TRBJ2-5|many
CASSLFPGDQETQYF
TGTGCCAGCAGCTTATTCCCGGGGGACCAAGAGACCCAGTACTTC
>-|TRBV27|TRBJ2-1|many
CASSLSIGGFPYNEQFF
TGTGCCAGCAGTTTATCAATAGGGGGATTCCCCTACAATGAGCAGTTCTTC
>-|TRBV6-1|TRBJ2-2|-
CASSSAPDSSNTGELFF
TGTGCCAGCAGCTCCGCCCCAGACAGTTCGAACACCGGGGAGCTGTTTTTT
>-|TRBV4-1|TRBJ1-2|few
CASSSPPGGAYGYTF
TGCGCCAGCAGCTCTCCGCCCGGGGGGGCCTATGGCTACACCTTC
>TRBD1|TRBV11-2|TRBJ2-4|many
CASSVGTGFPNIQYF
TGTGCCAGCAGCGTCGGGACAGGGTTTCCAAACATTCAGTACTTC
>-|TRBV5-8|TRBJ1-2|many
CASSLDFGDLGYGYTF
TGTGCCAGCAGCTTGGACTTCGGGGATCTGGGCTATGGCTACACCTTC
>-|TRBV5-1|TRBJ1-1|-
CASRAGLRTEAFF
TGCGCCAGCAGGGCGGGACTGCGAACTGAAGCTTTCTTT